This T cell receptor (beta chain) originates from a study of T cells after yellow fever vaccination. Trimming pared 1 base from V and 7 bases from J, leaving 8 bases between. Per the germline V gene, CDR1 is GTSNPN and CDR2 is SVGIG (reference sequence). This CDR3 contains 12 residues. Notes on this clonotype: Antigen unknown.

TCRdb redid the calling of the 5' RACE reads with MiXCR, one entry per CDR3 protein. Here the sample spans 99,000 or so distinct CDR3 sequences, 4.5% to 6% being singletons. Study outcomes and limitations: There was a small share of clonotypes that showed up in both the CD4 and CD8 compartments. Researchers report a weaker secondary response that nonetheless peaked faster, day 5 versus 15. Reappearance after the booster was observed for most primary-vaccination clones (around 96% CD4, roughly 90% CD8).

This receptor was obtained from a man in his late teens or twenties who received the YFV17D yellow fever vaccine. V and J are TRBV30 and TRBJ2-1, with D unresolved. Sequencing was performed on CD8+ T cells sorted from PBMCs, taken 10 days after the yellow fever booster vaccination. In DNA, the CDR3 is TGTGCCTGGAGTGACCTAAGAAATGAGCAGTTCTTC. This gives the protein CAWSDLRNEQFF. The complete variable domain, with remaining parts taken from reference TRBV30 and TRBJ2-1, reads SQTIHQWPATLVQPVGSPLSLECTVEGTSNPNLYWYRQAAGRGLQLLFYSVGIGQISSEVPQNLSASRPQDRQFILSSKKLLLSDSGFYLCAWSDLRNEQFFGPGTRLTVL.